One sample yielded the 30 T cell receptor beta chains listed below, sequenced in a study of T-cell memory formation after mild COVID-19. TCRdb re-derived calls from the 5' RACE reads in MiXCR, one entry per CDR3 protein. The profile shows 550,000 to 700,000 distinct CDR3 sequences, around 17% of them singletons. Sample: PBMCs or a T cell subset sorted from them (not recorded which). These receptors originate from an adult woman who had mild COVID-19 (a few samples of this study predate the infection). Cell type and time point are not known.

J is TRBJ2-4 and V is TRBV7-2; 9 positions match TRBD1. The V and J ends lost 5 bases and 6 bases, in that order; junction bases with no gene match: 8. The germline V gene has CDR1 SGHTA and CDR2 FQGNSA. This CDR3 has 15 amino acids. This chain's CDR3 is CASSNPTGGLNIQYF. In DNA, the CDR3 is TGTGCCAGCAGCAACCCGACAGGGGGATTAAACATTCAGTACTTC.

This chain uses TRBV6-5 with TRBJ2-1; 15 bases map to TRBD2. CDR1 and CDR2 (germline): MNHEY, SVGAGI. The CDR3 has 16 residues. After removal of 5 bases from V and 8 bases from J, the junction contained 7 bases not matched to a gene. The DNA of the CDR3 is TGTGCCAGCAGTGGAGAGGGACTAGCGGGGGGTCATGAGCAGTTCTTC. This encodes CASSGEGLAGGHEQFF.

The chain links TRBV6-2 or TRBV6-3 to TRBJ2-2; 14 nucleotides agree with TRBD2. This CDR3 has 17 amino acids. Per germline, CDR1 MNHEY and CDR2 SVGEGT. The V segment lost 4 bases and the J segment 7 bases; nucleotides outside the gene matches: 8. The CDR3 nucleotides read TGTGCCAGCAGTTTACTAGGACTAGCGGGAGGAATCGGGGAGCTGTTTTTT. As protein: CASSLLGLAGGIGELFF.

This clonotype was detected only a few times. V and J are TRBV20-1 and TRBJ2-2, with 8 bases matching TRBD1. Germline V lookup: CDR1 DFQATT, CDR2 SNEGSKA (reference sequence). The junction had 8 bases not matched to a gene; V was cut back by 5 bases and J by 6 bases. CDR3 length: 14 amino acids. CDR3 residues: CSAGRTGMAGELFF. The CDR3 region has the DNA TGCAGTGCTGGGCGGACAGGGATGGCCGGGGAGCTGTTTTTT.

The CDR3 coding sequence is TGTGCCAGCAGCCCAGACAGAATACGCTACACCTTC. This encodes CASSPDRIRYTF. This sequence joins TRBV7-2 and TRBJ1-2; D possibly corresponds to TRBD1 (5 bases). Per the germline V gene, CDR1 is SGHTA and CDR2 is FQGNSA. V gave up 5 bases and J gave up 9 bases, with 13 bases separating them. The CDR3 has 12 residues.

The CDR3 nucleotides read TGTGCCAGCAGTTATAAGGAGACTAGCGTCCGGGAGACCCAGTACTTC. The encoded protein is CASSYKETSVRETQYF. The chain links TRBV6-5 to TRBJ2-5, with 8 bases fitting TRBD2. V dropped 3 bases and J dropped 5; count of bases not matched to a gene: 11. CDR1 and CDR2 (germline): MNHEY, SVGAGI. There are 16 residues in the CDR3.

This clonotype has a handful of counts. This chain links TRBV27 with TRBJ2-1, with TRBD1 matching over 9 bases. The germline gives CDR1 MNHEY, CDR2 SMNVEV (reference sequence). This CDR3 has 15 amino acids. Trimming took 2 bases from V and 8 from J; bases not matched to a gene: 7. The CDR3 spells CASSLVGTGMDEQFF. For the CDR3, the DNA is TGTGCCAGCAGTTTAGTCGGGACAGGGATGGATGAGCAGTTCTTC.

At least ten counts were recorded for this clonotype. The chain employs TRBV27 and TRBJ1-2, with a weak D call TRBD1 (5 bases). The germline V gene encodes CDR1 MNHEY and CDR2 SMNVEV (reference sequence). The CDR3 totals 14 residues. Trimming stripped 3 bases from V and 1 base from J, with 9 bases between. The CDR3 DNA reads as TGTGCCAGCAGTTTCCGGGGCTATAACTATGGCTACACCTTC. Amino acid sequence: CASSFRGYNYGYTF.

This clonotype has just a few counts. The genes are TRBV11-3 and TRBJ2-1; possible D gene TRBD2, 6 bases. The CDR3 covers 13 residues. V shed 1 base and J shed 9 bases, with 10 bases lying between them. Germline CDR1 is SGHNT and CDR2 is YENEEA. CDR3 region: CASSLGGDFEQFF. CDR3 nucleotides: TGTGCCAGCAGCTTAGGTGGGGACTTTGAGCAGTTCTTC.

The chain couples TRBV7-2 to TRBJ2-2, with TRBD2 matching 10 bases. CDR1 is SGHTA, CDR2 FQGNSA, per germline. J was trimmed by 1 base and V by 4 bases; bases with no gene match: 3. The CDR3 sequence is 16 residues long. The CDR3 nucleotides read TGTGCCAGCAGCTCCGCTAGCGGGAGGAACACCGGGGAGCTGTTTTTT. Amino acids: CASSSASGRNTGELFF.

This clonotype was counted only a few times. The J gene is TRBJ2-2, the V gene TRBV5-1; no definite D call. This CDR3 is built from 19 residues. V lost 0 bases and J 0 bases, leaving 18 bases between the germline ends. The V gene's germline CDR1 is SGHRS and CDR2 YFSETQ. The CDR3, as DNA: TGCGCCAGCAGCTTGGGATTTCTTGGAGAGGCACCGAACACCGGGGAGCTGTTTTTT. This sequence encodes CASSLGFLGEAPNTGELFF.

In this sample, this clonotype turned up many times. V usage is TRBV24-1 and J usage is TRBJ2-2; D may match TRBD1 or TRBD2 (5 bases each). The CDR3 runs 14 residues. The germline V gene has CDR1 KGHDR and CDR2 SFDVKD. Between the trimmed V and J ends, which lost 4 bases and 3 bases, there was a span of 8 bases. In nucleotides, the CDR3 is TGTGCCACCAGTGAGGGACCGGACACCGGGGAGCTGTTTTTT. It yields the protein CATSEGPDTGELFF.

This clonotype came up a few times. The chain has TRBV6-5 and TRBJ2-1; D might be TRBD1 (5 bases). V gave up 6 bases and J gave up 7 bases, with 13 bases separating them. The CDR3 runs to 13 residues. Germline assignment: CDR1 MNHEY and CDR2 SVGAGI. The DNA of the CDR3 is TGTGCCAGCAGCAAGACAGAATCAAATGAGCAGTTCTTC. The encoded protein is CASSKTESNEQFF.

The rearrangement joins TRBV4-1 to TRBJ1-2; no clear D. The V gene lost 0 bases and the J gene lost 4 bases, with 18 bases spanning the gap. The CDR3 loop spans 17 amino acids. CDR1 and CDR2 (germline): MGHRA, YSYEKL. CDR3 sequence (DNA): TGCGCCAGCAGCCAAGAGCCCCCGCCCTACACGAGCTATGGCTACACCTTC. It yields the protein CASSQEPPPYTSYGYTF.

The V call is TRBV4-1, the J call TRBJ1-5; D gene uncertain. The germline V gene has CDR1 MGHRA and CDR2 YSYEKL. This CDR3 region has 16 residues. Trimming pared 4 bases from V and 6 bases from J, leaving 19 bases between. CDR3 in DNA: TGCGCCAGCAGCCCCCAGGAGGGCGCTTATCTTCAGCCCCAGCATTTT. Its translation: CASSPQEGAYLQPQHF.

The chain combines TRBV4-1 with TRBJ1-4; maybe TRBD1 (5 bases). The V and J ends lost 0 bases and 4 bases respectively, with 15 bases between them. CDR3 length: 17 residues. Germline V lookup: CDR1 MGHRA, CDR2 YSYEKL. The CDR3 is CASSQEGGAGINEKLFF. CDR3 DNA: TGCGCCAGCAGCCAAGAAGGAGGTGCAGGGATTAATGAAAAACTGTTTTTT.

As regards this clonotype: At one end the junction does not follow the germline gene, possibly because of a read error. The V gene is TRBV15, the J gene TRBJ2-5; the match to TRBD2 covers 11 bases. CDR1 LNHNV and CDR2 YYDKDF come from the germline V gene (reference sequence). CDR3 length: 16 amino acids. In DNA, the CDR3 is TGTGCCTCCAGCAGGCAGACTAGCGGGGACCAAGAGACCCAGTACTTC. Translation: CASSRQTSGDQETQYF.

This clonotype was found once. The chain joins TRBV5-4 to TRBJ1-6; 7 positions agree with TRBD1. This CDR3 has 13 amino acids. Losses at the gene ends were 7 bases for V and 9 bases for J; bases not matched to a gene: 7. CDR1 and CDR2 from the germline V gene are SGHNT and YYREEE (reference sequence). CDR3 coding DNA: TGTGCCAGCGGCCTGCAGGGGGGTTCACCCCTCCACTTT. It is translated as CASGLQGGSPLHF.

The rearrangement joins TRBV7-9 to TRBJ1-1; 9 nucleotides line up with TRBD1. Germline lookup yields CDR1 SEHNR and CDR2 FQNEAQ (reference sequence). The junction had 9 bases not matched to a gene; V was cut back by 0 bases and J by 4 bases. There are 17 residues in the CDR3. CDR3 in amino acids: CASSLARGQGASTEAFF. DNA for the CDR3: TGTGCCAGCAGCTTAGCGAGGGGACAGGGCGCTAGCACTGAAGCTTTCTTT.

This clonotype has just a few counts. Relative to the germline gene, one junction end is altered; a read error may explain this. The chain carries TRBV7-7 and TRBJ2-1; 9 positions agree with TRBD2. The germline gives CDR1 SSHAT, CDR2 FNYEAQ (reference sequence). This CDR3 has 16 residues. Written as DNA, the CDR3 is TGTGCTAGCAGCCCCCGTGGGGCGGGAGGGCTAAATGAGCAGTTCTTC. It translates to CASSPRGAGGLNEQFF.

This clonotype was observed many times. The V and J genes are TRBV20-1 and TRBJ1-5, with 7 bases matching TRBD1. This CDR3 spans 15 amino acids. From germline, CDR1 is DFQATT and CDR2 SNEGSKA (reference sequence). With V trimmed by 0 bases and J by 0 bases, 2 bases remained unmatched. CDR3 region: CSARERTGSNQPQHF. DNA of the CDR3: TGCAGTGCTAGAGAAAGGACAGGTAGCAATCAGCCCCAGCATTTT.

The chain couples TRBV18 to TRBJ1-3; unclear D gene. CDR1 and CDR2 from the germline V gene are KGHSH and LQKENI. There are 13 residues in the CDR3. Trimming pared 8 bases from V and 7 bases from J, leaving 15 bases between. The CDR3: CASGVGSGNTIYF. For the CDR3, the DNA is TGTGCCAGCGGGGTCGGCTCGGGCAACACCATATATTTT.

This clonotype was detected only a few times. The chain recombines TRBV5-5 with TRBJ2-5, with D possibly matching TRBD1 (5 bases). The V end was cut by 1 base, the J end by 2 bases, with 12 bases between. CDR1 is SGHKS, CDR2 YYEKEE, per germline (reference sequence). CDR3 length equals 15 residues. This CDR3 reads CASSLTRTLQETQYF. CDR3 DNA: TGTGCCAGCAGCTTGACCCGGACACTACAAGAGACCCAGTACTTC.

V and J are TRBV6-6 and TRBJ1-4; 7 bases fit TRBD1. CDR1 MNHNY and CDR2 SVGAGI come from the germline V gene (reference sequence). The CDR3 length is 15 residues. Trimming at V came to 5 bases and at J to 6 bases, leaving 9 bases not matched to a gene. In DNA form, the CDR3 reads TGTGCCAGCAGTAGGAAGGGGGCAATTTATGAAAAACTGTTTTTT. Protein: CASSRKGAIYEKLFF.

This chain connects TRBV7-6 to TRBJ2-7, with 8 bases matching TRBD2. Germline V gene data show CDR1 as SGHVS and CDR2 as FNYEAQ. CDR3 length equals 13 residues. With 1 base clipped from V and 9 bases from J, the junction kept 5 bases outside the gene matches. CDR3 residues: CASSLERGSGQYF. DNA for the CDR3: TGTGCCAGCAGCTTAGAGCGGGGGTCTGGGCAGTACTTC.

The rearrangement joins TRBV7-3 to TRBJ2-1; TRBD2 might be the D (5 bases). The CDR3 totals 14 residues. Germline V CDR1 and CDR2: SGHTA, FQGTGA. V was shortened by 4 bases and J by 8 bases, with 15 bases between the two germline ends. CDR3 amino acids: CASSSDPGLYEQFF. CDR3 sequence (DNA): TGTGCCAGCAGCTCCGATCCCGGACTCTATGAGCAGTTCTTC.

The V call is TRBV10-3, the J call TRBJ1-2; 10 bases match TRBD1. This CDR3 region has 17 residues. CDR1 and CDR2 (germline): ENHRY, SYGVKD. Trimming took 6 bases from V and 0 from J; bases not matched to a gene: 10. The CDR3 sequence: CAIRSGTGASPNYGYTF. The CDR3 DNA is TGTGCCATCAGATCCGGGACAGGGGCGAGTCCTAACTATGGCTACACCTTC.

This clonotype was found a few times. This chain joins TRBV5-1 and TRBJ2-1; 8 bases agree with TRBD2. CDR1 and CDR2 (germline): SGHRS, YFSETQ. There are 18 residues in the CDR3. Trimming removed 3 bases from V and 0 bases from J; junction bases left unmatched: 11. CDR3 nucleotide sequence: TGCGCCAGCAGCTCCTCCGTTAGCGGGGTCAGCTCCTACAATGAGCAGTTCTTC. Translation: CASSSSVSGVSSYNEQFF.

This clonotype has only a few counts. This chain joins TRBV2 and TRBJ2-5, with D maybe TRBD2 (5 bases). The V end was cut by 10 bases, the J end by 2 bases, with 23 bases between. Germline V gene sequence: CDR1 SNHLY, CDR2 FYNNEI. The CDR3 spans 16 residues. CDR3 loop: CAIKDPVRGSQETQYF. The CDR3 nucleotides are TGTGCCATCAAGGACCCGGTCAGAGGGAGTCAAGAGACCCAGTACTTC.

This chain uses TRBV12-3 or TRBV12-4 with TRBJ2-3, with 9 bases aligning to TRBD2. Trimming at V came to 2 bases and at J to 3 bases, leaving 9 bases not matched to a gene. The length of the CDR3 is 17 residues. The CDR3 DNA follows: TGTGCCAGCAGTTTATCGCGGGAGGGCCTTTTAACAGATACGCAGTATTTT. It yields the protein CASSLSREGLLTDTQYF.